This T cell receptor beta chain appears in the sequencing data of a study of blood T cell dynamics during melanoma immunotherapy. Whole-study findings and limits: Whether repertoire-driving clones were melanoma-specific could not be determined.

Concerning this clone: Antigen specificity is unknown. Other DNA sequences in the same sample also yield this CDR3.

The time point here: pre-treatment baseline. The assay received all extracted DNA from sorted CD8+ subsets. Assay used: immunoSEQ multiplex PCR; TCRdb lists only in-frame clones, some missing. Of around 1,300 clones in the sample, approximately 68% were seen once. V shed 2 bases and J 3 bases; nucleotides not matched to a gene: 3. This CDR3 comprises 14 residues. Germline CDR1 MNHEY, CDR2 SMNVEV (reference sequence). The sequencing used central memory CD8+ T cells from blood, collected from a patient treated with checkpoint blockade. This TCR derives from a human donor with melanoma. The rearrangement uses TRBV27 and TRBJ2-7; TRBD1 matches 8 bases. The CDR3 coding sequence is TGTGCCAGCAGTTTACAGGGGGCTAACTACGAGCAGTACTTC. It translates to CASSLQGANYEQYF.